A single sample gave rise to the 24 T cell receptor beta chains below, sequenced in a study of blood T cell repertoires in COVID-19. Assay: immunoSEQ multiplex PCR; the TCRdb copy retains only in-frame clones and omits some. The table includes 130,000 or so clones, around 91% detected once. Sequencing was carried out using peripheral blood. These receptors were collected from a man aged 65 to 79 with active or convalescent COVID-19.

The sample holds one count of this clone. The chain uses TRBV28 and TRBJ2-2, with D possibly being TRBD1 (5 bases). CDR3 length: 15 residues. Germline V gene data show CDR1 as MDHEN and CDR2 as SYDVKM. V gave up 2 bases and J gave up 5 bases, with 12 bases separating them. CDR3 in DNA: TGTGCCAGCAGTTTAAGCAGGGAAGGAACCGGGGAGCTGTTTTTT. Its translation: CASSLSREGTGELFF.

The chain recombines TRBV5-3 with TRBJ2-5, with TRBD2 as a possible D gene (6 bases). TRBV5-3 falls under the ORF class, with uncertain function. The V gene lost 9 bases and the J gene lost 2 bases, with 17 bases spanning the gap. CDR3 length: 14 residues. CDR3 coding DNA: TGTGCCACGAAGAGGCCGAGCGGGCAAGAGACCCAGTACTTC. The encoded protein is CATKRPSGQETQYF.

The rearrangement uses TRBV28 and TRBJ2-5; TRBD2 agrees at 14 bases. CDR1 is MDHEN and CDR2 is SYDVKM in the germline V gene. The V and J ends lost 6 bases and 1 base, in that order; junction bases with no gene match: 13. The CDR3 runs to 19 residues. CDR3 bases: TGTGCCAGCAGCACAACCAGGGGACTAGCGGGAGTCCCCCAAGAGACCCAGTACTTC. Protein sequence: CASSTTRGLAGVPQETQYF.

The chain employs TRBV6-5 and TRBJ1-5, with 7 bases aligning to TRBD1. Germline V CDR1 and CDR2: MNHEY, SVGAGI. The CDR3 is 15 amino acids. V was pared by 5 bases and J by 3 bases, with 7 bases of the junction left unmatched. CDR3 nucleotides: TGTGCCAGCAGTCGCGACAGGGTAGACAATCAGCCCCAGCATTTT. It encodes CASSRDRVDNQPQHF.

The CDR3 loop reads CASSYSSGSGNTIYF. For the CDR3, the DNA is TGTGCCAGCAGTTACTCCTCAGGGTCTGGAAACACCATATATTTT. The V gene is TRBV6-5, the J gene TRBJ1-3; a weak D match, TRBD1 (5 bases). The CDR3 runs 15 residues. V was cut by 0 bases and J by 1 base, with 7 bases left in between. The V gene's germline CDR1 is MNHEY and CDR2 SVGAGI.

This chain uses TRBV9 with TRBJ2-7; D call uncertain. CDR3 length: 11 amino acids. The V gene's germline CDR1 is SGDLS and CDR2 YYNGEE. V was trimmed by 6 bases and J by 1 base, leaving 5 bases between them. The DNA for the CDR3 is TGTGCCAGCACCTTATCCTACGAGCAGTACTTC. Its translation: CASTLSYEQYF.

The chain recombines TRBV6-6 with TRBJ2-3, with 7 positions matching TRBD1. Germline V gives CDR1 MNHNY, CDR2 SVGAGI (reference sequence). This CDR3 spans 16 amino acids. V dropped 2 bases and J dropped 1; count of bases not matched to a gene: 6. This CDR3 is CASSYGTGTGTDTQYF. CDR3 in DNA: TGTGCCAGCAGTTACGGGACCGGGACAGGCACAGATACGCAGTATTTT.

The V call is TRBV5-1, the J call TRBJ2-7; 8 bases line up with TRBD2. The germline V gene encodes CDR1 SGHRS and CDR2 YFSETQ. V was pared by 2 bases and J by 2 bases, with 6 bases of the junction left unmatched. The CDR3 length is 15 residues. The CDR3 region is CASSFFGRDTYEQYF. CDR3 nucleotide sequence: TGCGCCAGCAGCTTCTTCGGGAGGGACACCTACGAGCAGTACTTC. Together with reference TRBV5-1 and TRBJ2-7, the CDR3 gives the full variable domain: KAGVTQTPRYLIKTRGQQVTLSCSPISGHRSVSWYQQTPGQGLQFLFEYFSETQRNKGNFPGRFSGRQFSNSRSEMNVSTLELGDSALYLCASSFFGRDTYEQYFGPGTRLTVT.

V is TRBV3-1 (or the pseudogene TRBV3-2) and J is TRBJ2-5; 10 bases map to TRBD2. Germline V CDR1 and CDR2: LGHDT, YNNKEL (reference sequence). The CDR3 consists of 16 residues. The V gene end was trimmed by 0 bases and the J gene end by 5 bases; junction bases not matched to a gene: 6. CDR3 protein: CASSQDRAGGPETQYF. The CDR3 DNA reads as TGTGCCAGCAGCCAAGACCGAGCGGGAGGGCCCGAGACCCAGTACTTC.

The chain combines TRBV18 with TRBJ1-6; the D is unclear. V shed 2 bases and J shed 14 bases, with 10 bases lying between them. Germline-derived CDR1 and CDR2 are KGHSH and LQKENI. CDR3 size: 12 residues. The CDR3 region has the DNA TGTGCCAGCTCACCAGACGGGAGGGCCCTCCACTTT. Translation: CASSPDGRALHF.

The rearrangement joins TRBV11-2 to TRBJ1-2, with D maybe TRBD1 (6 bases). Per germline, CDR1 SGHAT and CDR2 FQNNGV. Trimming cost V 2 bases and J 0 bases, with 22 bases left between them. The CDR3 totals 19 residues. CDR3 in amino acids: CASSLIRRTARGANYGYTF. Written as DNA, the CDR3 is TGTGCCAGCAGCTTAATCCGGCGGACAGCCCGAGGGGCTAACTATGGCTACACCTTC. Drawing the rest from reference TRBV11-2 and TRBJ1-2, the complete variable domain is EAGVAQSPRYKIIEKRQSVAFWCNPISGHATLYWYQQILGQGPKLLIQFQNNGVVDDSQLPKDRFSAERLKGVDSTLKIQPAKLEDSAVYLCASSLIRRTARGANYGYTFGSGTRLTVV.

This clone was recorded only once. One end of the junction does not line up with germline, which may come from a read error. The V call is TRBV10-1, the J call TRBJ1-2, with TRBD1 matching 8 bases. The CDR3 is 13 residues long. Germline CDR1 is WNHNN and CDR2 is SYGVQD (reference sequence). The CDR3 protein is CARRGPGGYGYTF. The CDR3 DNA reads as TGCGCCCGCAGGGGGCCGGGGGGCTATGGCTACACCTTC.

The chain has TRBV28 and TRBJ1-3; TRBD1 matches 12 bases. The germline V gene encodes CDR1 MDHEN and CDR2 SYDVKM. The CDR3 covers 19 residues. J lost 0 bases, V lost 5 bases, and 11 bases had no gene match. The CDR3 DNA reads TGTGCCAGCAGTGCCGGGACAGGGGGCGAGTTTGGCTCTGGAAACACCATATATTTT. It encodes CASSAGTGGEFGSGNTIYF.

V and J are TRBV9 and TRBJ2-4, with D perhaps matching TRBD1 (6 bases). Per the germline V gene, CDR1 is SGDLS and CDR2 is YYNGEE. The CDR3 is made up of 15 amino acids. V was trimmed by 4 bases and J by 0 bases, leaving 11 bases between them. The CDR3 loop reads CASSQQGGAKNIQYF. In nucleotides, the CDR3 is TGTGCCAGCAGCCAACAGGGTGGAGCCAAAAACATTCAGTACTTC. Complete variable domain (other parts from reference TRBV9 and TRBJ2-4): DSGVTQTPKHLITATGQRVTLRCSPRSGDLSVYWYQQSLDQGLQFLIQYYNGEERAKGNILERFSAQQFPDLHSELNLSSLELGDSALYFCASSQQGGAKNIQYFGAGTRLSVL.

The rearrangement joins TRBV28 to TRBJ1-5, with no clear D. Germline assignment: CDR1 MDHEN and CDR2 SYDVKM. V was cut by 3 bases and J by 2 bases, with 2 bases left in between. This CDR3 contains 12 residues. The CDR3 DNA is TGTGCCAGCAGTTTCGGCAATCAGCCCCAGCATTTT. As protein: CASSFGNQPQHF.

The chain has TRBV6-6 and TRBJ2-2, with D possibly TRBD2 on 6 matching bases. V was pared by 0 bases and J by 6 bases, with 14 bases between. CDR3 length: 16 amino acids. Germline loops: CDR1 MNHNY, CDR2 SVGAGI (reference sequence). CDR3 amino acids: CASSYSGRGGAGELFF. In nucleotides, the CDR3 is TGTGCCAGCAGTTACTCAGGGCGGGGCGGGGCCGGGGAGCTGTTTTTT.

This clone came up a few times. This sample includes further DNA sequences coding for the same CDR3. The CDR3 DNA sequence: TGCGCCAGCAGCTTAGACAGGGGGAATCAGCCCCAGCATTTT. Translated, it gives CASSLDRGNQPQHF. V is TRBV5-1 and J is TRBJ1-5; 9 nucleotides match TRBD1. CDR3 length: 14 residues. Germline V gives CDR1 SGHRS, CDR2 YFSETQ. V lost 2 bases and J lost 4; bases outside the gene matches: 1.

The chain joins TRBV19 to TRBJ1-5; 7 bases agree with TRBD1. CDR1 and CDR2 (germline): LNHDA, SQIVND (reference sequence). CDR3 length equals 14 residues. V was pared by 8 bases and J by 9 bases, with 13 bases of the junction left unmatched. This CDR3 reads CASCGQEGYLPQHF. The CDR3 DNA follows: TGTGCCAGTTGCGGACAGGAAGGGTACCTGCCCCAGCATTTT.

The chain couples TRBV19 to TRBJ1-5, with 7 bases aligning to TRBD1. This CDR3 contains 14 residues. V dropped 6 bases and J dropped 2; count of bases not matched to a gene: 4. Germline V CDR1 and CDR2: LNHDA, SQIVND (reference sequence). CDR3 DNA: TGTGCCAGTAGCCCAGGGGGAGGCAATCAGCCCCAGCATTTT. Its protein product is CASSPGGGNQPQHF.

This clone was seen once. V is TRBV10-3 and J is TRBJ2-3; D uncertain. This CDR3 is built from 13 residues. V was pared by 10 bases and J by 5 bases, with 16 bases between. The germline CDR1 and CDR2 sequences are ENHRY and SYGVKD. The CDR3 loop reads CASTHGGLDTQYF. CDR3 nucleotides: TGTGCCAGCACCCATGGCGGATTAGATACGCAGTATTTT.

V gene TRBV6-6 combines with J gene TRBJ2-7; 8 bases map to TRBD1. The CDR3 runs 15 residues. The ends lost 0 bases at V and 1 base at J; junction bases unmatched: 2. Germline V gene data show CDR1 as MNHNY and CDR2 as SVGAGI (reference sequence). The CDR3 region is CASSYSGQGSYEQYF. DNA of the CDR3: TGTGCCAGCAGTTACTCTGGACAGGGTTCCTACGAGCAGTACTTC.

J is TRBJ1-2 and V is TRBV6-5; 11 bases are shared with TRBD1. The V gene end was trimmed by 6 bases and the J gene end by 7 bases; junction bases not matched to a gene: 4. Germline V gene data show CDR1 as MNHEY and CDR2 as SVGAGI. There are 13 residues in the CDR3. Written as DNA, the CDR3 is TGTGCCAGCAGCGGACAGGGGGCTGGTGGCTACACCTTC. Protein: CASSGQGAGGYTF.

The chain combines TRBV3-1 (or the pseudogene TRBV3-2) with TRBJ1-4, with a tentative D call TRBD1 (6 bases). The V end lost 0 bases, the J end lost 8 bases, and 10 bases lay between the germline ends. The CDR3 loop spans 14 amino acids. The germline gives CDR1 LGHDT, CDR2 YNNKEL (reference sequence). CDR3 region: CASSQEGAGEKLFF. As DNA, the CDR3 is TGTGCCAGCAGCCAAGAGGGGGCTGGGGAAAAACTGTTTTTT.

This clone has just a few counts. The V and J genes are TRBV10-3 and TRBJ2-1; 8 nucleotides agree with TRBD2. Looked up from germline, CDR1 is ENHRY and CDR2 is SYGVKD. This CDR3 comprises 17 residues. After removal of 4 bases from V and 1 base from J, the junction contained 9 bases not matched to a gene. CDR3 coding DNA: TGTGCCATCAGTGGCTCGACTAGCGAAACTTCCTACAATGAGCAGTTCTTC. This encodes CAISGSTSETSYNEQFF.